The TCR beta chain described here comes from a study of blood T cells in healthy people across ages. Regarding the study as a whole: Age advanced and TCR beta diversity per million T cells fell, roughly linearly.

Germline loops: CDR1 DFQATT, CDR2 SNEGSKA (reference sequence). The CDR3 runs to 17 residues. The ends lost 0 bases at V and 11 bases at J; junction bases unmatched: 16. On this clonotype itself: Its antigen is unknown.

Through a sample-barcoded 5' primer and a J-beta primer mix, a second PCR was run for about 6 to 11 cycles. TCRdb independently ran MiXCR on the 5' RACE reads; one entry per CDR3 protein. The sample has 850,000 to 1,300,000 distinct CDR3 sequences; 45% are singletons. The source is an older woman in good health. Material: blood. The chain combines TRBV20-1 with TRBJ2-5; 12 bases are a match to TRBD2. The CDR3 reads CSARDMTSGSGEDEQYF. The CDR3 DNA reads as TGCAGTGCTAGAGATATGACTAGCGGGAGTGGGGAAGATGAGCAGTACTTC.